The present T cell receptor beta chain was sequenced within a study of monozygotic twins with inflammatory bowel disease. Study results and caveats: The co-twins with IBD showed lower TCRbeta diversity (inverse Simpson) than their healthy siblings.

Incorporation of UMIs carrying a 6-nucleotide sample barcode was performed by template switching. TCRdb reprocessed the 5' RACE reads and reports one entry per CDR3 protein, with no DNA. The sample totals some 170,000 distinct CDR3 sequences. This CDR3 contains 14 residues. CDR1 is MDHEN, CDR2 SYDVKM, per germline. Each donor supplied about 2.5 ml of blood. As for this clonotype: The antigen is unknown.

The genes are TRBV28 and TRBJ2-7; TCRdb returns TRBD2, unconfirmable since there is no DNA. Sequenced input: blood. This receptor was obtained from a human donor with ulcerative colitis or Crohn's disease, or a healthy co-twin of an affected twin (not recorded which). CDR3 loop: CASSSGTGAHEQYF.